This TCR beta chain was recorded in a study of prognosis after radiotherapy for stage I lung cancer. Study-level background: Deemed medically inoperable were all patients with non-small cell lung cancer. Study-wide results and limits: Tumor-specific status of the expanded TCR clones was not determined in the analysis.

Peripheral blood, six milliliters per draw, was collected at each of two time points. Amplification of the TCR beta CDR3 (from genomic DNA) was done by two-round multiplex PCR. The first round of PCR was done with primers that matched each TRBV and TRBJ gene. The second round of PCR employed universal primers. MiXCR was run by TCRdb on the multiplex PCR reads, yielding one entry per CDR3 protein. Among approximately 11,000 distinct CDR3 sequences listed, roughly 56% were seen once. The CDR3 totals 12 residues. The germline V gene encodes CDR1 SGHNT and CDR2 YENEEA. With 4 bases removed from V and 5 bases from J, the gap between germline ends came to 9 bases. This clonotype is labeled as medium-sized. The antigen remains unidentified.

J is TRBJ2-7 and V is TRBV11-3; unclear D gene. This specimen consisted of PBMCs, obtained before or after stereotactic body radiation therapy (not recorded which). This receptor was taken from a donor aged 50 or older with non-small cell lung cancer. The CDR3, as DNA: TGTGCCAGCAGCTCAATGACGGACGAGCAGTACTTC. As protein: CASSSMTDEQYF.